The text below deals with one T cell receptor beta chain. What it binds is not known. The entry originates in a study of cytomegalovirus exposure and HLA in healthy donors. The donors were healthy bone marrow donors. Overall study findings and caveats: TCR beta sequences reportedly predicted the HLA-A and HLA-B alleles of most subjects accurately. A few V segments could not be told apart, such as TRBV6-2 and TRBV6-3, and were left out. At a 0.05 false discovery rate, a later analysis found around 15,000 TCR beta sequences to be associated with HLA alleles.

Primers: 60 Vbeta forward and 13 Jbeta reverse. Method: immunoSEQ multiplex PCR; TCRdb's copy keeps in-frame clones and lacks some. Of approximately 150,000 clones listed, roughly four fifths are singletons. This CDR3 has 15 amino acids. Germline V gives CDR1 SGDLS, CDR2 YYNGEE. Trimming at V came to 4 bases and at J to 2 bases, leaving 3 bases not matched to a gene. The sample consisted of PBMCs. This chain uses TRBV9 with TRBJ2-3, with TRBD2 matching over 11 bases. This receptor was obtained from a man aged 18-30 years in good health and CMV-seropositive. The CDR3 DNA is TGTGCCAGCAGCCCTAGCGGGAGGATCACAGATACGCAGTATTTT. As protein: CASSPSGRITDTQYF.